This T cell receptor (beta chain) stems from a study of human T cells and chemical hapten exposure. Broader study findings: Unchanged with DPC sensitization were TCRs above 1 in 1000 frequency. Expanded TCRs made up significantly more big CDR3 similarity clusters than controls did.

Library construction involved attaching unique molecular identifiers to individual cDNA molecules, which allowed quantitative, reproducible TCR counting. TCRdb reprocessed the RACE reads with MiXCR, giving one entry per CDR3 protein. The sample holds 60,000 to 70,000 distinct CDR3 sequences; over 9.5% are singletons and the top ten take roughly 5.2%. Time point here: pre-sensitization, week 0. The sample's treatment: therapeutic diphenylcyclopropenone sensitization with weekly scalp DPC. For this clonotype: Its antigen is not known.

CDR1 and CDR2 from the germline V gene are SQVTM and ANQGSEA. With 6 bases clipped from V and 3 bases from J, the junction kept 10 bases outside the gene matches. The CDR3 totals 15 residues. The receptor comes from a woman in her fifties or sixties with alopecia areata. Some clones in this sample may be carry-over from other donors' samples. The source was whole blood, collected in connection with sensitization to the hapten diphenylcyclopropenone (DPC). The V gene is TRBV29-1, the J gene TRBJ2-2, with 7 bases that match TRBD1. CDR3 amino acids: CSVGELDRDTGELFF. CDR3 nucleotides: TGCAGCGTGGGGGAATTAGACAGGGACACCGGGGAGCTGTTTTTT.